This TCR beta chain was obtained from a study of T cells after yellow fever vaccination. TCR cDNA, made by 5'RACE template switching, carried an added universal primer site and UMIs. TCRdb fed the 5' RACE reads into MiXCR, producing one record per CDR3 protein. The data contain around 530,000 distinct CDR3 sequences, around 16% of them singletons. Germline V lookup: CDR1 LNHDA, CDR2 SQIVND (reference sequence). Trimming stripped 10 bases from V and 6 bases from J, with 7 bases between. CDR3 length: 10 residues. The receptor was isolated from a man younger than 30 who received the YFV17D yellow fever vaccine. V and J are TRBV19 and TRBJ2-1; TRBD2 is a possible D gene (6 bases). The input for sequencing was PBMCs, taken 5 days after the first yellow fever vaccination. The chain's CDR3 is CATGGNEQFF. The CDR3 DNA reads as TGTGCCACCGGGGGCAATGAGCAGTTCTTC. Based on the CDR3 plus reference TRBV19 and TRBJ2-1, the full variable domain is DGGITQSPKYLFRKEGQNVTLSCEQNLNHDAMYWYRQDPGQGLRLIYYSQIVNDFQKGDIAEGYSVSREKKESFPLTVTSAQKNPTAFYLCATGGNEQFFGPGTRLTVL.